Sequencing of this T cell receptor (beta chain) was carried out in a study of blood T cell repertoires in COVID-19. Assay used: immunoSEQ multiplex PCR; TCRdb lists only in-frame clones, some missing. This sample has fewer than 250,000 clones; around 86% occur once, and the top ten carry less than 8%. V was cut by 2 bases and J by 5 bases, with 13 bases left in between. CDR3 length: 14 residues. Looked up from germline, CDR1 is MNHEY and CDR2 is SMNVEV (reference sequence). This rearrangement joins TRBV27 to TRBJ2-7; the D gene is possibly TRBD2 (7 bases). The sample consisted of PBMCs or T cells enriched from blood (not recorded which). This clonotype was sampled from a man aged 25-45 years in a cohort exposed to, infected with or recovered from COVID-19 (not recorded which). The CDR3 protein is CASSLRRGGDEQYF. As DNA, the CDR3 is TGTGCCAGCAGTTTACGCAGGGGAGGGGACGAGCAGTACTTC.